This T cell receptor (beta chain) was captured in a study of shared clonotypes between healthy human individuals. On the study more broadly: Donor composition was a couple of women and three men, aged 18 to 49.

Only in-frame clones appear in the TCRdb table, and some are missing; sequencing was by immunoSEQ multiplex PCR. The sample yields a few million clones, almost 96% seen once. V was pared by 1 base and J by 5 bases, with 9 bases between. This CDR3 has 14 residues. Germline lookup yields CDR1 MNHNS and CDR2 SASEGT. The sequenced sample consisted of naive CD4+ T cells sorted from blood. Subset noted: CD45RA+ positively selected. The V gene is TRBV6-1, the J gene TRBJ1-5; D is unresolved. The receptor was derived from a man younger than 35 in good health. CDR3 region: CASSEGARYQPQHF. CDR3 coding DNA: TGTGCCAGCAGTGAAGGAGCTAGGTATCAGCCCCAGCATTTT.